These T cell receptor beta chains were read from a single sample in a study of cytomegalovirus exposure and HLA in healthy donors. The data were produced by immunoSEQ multiplex PCR, yet TCRdb's version contains in-frame clones alone and is incomplete. The sample has about 160,000 clones; just over 75% are singletons. The sample was PBMCs. The receptor source for this set is a man aged 35 to 55 in good health and CMV-seronegative. The CDR3 runs from the conserved cysteine through the conserved F or W.

v_gene | CDR3aa
TRBV27 | CASSLRTSGMQETQYF
TRBV18 | CASSLDKTQPQHF
TRBV19 | CASSRQGATYEQYF
TRBV19 | CATDTGIPDTQYF
TRBV2 | CASSEIRGEGEQFF
TRBV5-1 | CASSFDAAGNEQFF
TRBV11-2 | CASSLDRSGSSYNEQFF
TRBV5-1 | CASSIGASGPQGHIQYF
TRBV4-1 | CASSQEGSVAAGEDEQFF
TRBV5-8 | CASSSLDYPWDEQFF
TRBV19 | CASSISGGRNQPQHF
TRBV29-1 | CSFGGLAGGGDNEQFF
TRBV10-3 | CAISAGAGQPQHF
TRBV9 | CASSVGRSSYEQYF
TRBV7-2 | CASSLGQGAFF
TRBV25-1 | CASKIVGEDTGELFF
TRBV6-5 | CASTRQALDYGYTF
TRBV20-1 | CSAYPGKEQFF
TRBV9 | CASSVEQGQGTDTQYF
TRBV19 | CASSTGTANTGELFF
TRBV19 | CASKGRRGTPPTQYF
TRBV2 | CASRRGYEQYF
TRBV6-6 | CASSYLGQGTNEKLFF
TRBV6-1 | CASKSILGVNEQFF
TRBV6-5 | CASSYSRGGVREKLFF
TRBV6-6 | CASSYSTGTAQEAFF
TRBV10-2 | CATLDRAGNQPQHF
TRBV28 | CASSAPGLGAKNIQYF
TRBV9 | CASSPGLHRGNEQFF
TRBV5-4 | CASSFGGGGTDTQYF
TRBV9 | CASSVGADGDTQYF
TRBV5-5 | CASSSWTSPSTDTQYF
TRBV10-1 | CASSDFTDTQYF
TRBV6-6 | CASNNPGQGFYYGYTF
TRBV10-2 | CASSGARASTDTQYF
TRBV7-8 | CASSLEWPSYNEQFF
TRBV10-2 | CASSKGVGVPDSGANVLTF
TRBV5-1 | CASTLGAMNTEAFF
TRBV18 | CASSPPGQTGNTIYF
TRBV11-2 | CASSLRGAAGGYEQYF
TRBV19 | CASSFRDRGDTEAFF